This T cell receptor (beta chain) was documented in a study of control samples from healthy donors and cancer patients. Method: immunoSEQ multiplex PCR; TCRdb's copy keeps in-frame clones and lacks some. This sample has some 140,000 clones, with roughly 89% found just once. V lost 5 bases to trimming and J lost 2 bases; unmatched junction nucleotides: 7. The germline gives CDR1 MDHEN, CDR2 SYDVKM. This CDR3 has 16 amino acids. V usage is TRBV28 and J usage is TRBJ1-3; the match to TRBD1 covers 9 bases. The sequenced sample consisted of PBMCs. This receptor was obtained from a man aged 50-59 years with head and neck cancer. The CDR3 nucleotides are TGTGCCAGCAGTGCTATGACAGGGGGGACTGGAAACACCATATATTTT. Translated: CASSAMTGGTGNTIYF.